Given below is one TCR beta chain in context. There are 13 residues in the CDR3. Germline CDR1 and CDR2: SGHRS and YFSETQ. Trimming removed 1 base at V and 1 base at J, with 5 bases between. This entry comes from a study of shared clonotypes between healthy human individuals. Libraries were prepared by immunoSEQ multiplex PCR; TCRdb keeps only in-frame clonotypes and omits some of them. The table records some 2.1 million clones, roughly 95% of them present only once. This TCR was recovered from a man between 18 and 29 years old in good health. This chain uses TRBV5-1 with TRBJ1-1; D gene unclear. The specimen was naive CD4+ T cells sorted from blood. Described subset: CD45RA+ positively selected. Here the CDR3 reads CASSLFPNTEAFF. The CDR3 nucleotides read TGCGCCAGCAGCTTGTTTCCGAACACTGAAGCTTTCTTT. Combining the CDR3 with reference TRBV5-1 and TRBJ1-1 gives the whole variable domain KAGVTQTPRYLIKTRGQQVTLSCSPISGHRSVSWYQQTPGQGLQFLFEYFSETQRNKGNFPGRFSGRQFSNSRSEMNVSTLELGDSALYLCASSLFPNTEAFFGQGTRLTVV.